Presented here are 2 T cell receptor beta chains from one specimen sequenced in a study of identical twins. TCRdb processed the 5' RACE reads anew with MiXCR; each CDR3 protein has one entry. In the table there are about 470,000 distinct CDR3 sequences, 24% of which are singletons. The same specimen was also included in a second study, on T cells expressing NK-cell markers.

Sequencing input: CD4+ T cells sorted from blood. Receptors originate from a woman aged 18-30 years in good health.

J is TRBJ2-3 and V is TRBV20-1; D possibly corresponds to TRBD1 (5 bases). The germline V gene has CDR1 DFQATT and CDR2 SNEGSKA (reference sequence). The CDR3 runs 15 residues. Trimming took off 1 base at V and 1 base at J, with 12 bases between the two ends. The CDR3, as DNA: TGCAGTGCTAGAGTGTTCCAGGGCGGCACAGATACGCAGTATTTT. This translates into CSARVFQGGTDTQYF.

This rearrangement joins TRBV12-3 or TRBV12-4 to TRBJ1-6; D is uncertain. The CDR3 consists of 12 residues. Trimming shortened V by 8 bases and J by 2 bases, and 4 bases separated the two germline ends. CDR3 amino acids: CASGPYNSPLHF. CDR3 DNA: TGTGCCAGCGGCCCCTATAATTCACCCCTCCACTTT.